These T cell receptor beta chains were read from a single sample in a study of OX40 agonist ivuxolimab in advanced cancers. Method: immunoSEQ multiplex PCR; TCRdb's copy keeps in-frame clones and lacks some. The data contain 25,000 to 30,000 clones, 70% to 90% of them seen just once; the ten biggest clones take up nearly 20%. The input for sequencing was CD4+ or CD8+ T cells sorted from blood, taken in a trial of the OX40 agonist ivuxolimab. These receptors all come from an adult with an advanced solid tumor such as melanoma, head and neck, liver or kidney cancer. Each CDR3 is given without its conserved first and last residue. Fields, in order: V gene, CDR3 protein.

v_call: TRBV4-1; cdr3_aa: ASSLPRSGANVLT
v_call: TRBV29-1; cdr3_aa: SAALGGFADTQY
v_call: TRBV5-6; cdr3_aa: ASSYTGAGAKNIQY
v_call: TRBV11-3; cdr3_aa: ASSTRQGANEQY
v_call: TRBV10-3; cdr3_aa: AISELTHRDQFEDGQY
v_call: TRBV11-2; cdr3_aa: ASSFRDFPSVNTQY
v_call: TRBV10-3; cdr3_aa: AISSGQAVKYEQY
v_call: TRBV30; cdr3_aa: AWARRDIDTGELF
v_call: TRBV5-6; cdr3_aa: ASSTGPTNYEQY
v_call: TRBV9; cdr3_aa: ASSGGSGGPTEAF
v_call: TRBV6-6; cdr3_aa: ASSYSWNEKLF
v_call: TRBV19; cdr3_aa: ASSPDERETYNEQF
v_call: TRBV19; cdr3_aa: ASREGTAYGYT
v_call: TRBV15; cdr3_aa: ATSRKRDRNSPLH